This T cell receptor (beta chain) was captured in a study of patients and donors after allogeneic stem cell transplantation. TCRdb called the RT-PCR reads again in MiXCR, with one record for every CDR3 protein. In the table there are over 150,000 distinct CDR3 sequences, over 25% of which are singletons. This clonotype was counted between two and nine times. V was cut by 6 bases and J by 2 bases, with 17 bases left in between. The V gene's germline CDR1 is LGHNA and CDR2 YNFKEQ. This CDR3 spans 15 amino acids. The chain carries TRBV4-2 and TRBJ2-7; D is possibly TRBD1 or TRBD2 (5 bases each). This receptor was taken from a human donor who was either an allogeneic HSCT recipient or a stem cell or donor lymphocyte infusion donor (not recorded which). It is not recorded whose cells these are; they may come from a transplant donor. Sequencing input: blood, either unsorted or a sorted T cell fraction (not recorded which). In DNA form, the CDR3 reads TGTGCCAGCAGGGGGCCGGGCGGAGGAACCTACGAGCAGTACTTC. Amino acid sequence: CASRGPGGGTYEQYF.